The rows below give T cell receptor beta chains drawn from one sample of a study of T cells after posttransplantation cyclophosphamide. This table comes from immunoSEQ multiplex PCR, and its TCRdb copy is limited to in-frame clones, with some not included. Recorded here are 5,500 to 8,000 clones, none singletons. The sequencing used PBMCs, collected after allogeneic stem cell transplant with posttransplant cyclophosphamide. All receptors come from a male patient aged 45-60 years who received an allogeneic stem cell transplant from an unrelated donor, was CMV-positive, and had acute GVHD only. Part of the T cell pool may stem from the graft donor. The CDR3 runs from the conserved cysteine through the conserved F or W. Each record gives: D gene, V gene, clone size, J gene, CDR3 DNA, CDR3 protein. A D gene is named only where the DNA matches it firmly. Size is stated for part of the rows, as once, few or many counts, or as a class when the clone is expanded.

D gene: NA
V gene: TRBV6-4
clone size: many
J gene: TRBJ2-3
CDR3 DNA: TGTGCCAGCAGTGAGGGACACGGCACAGATACGCAGTATTTT
CDR3 protein: CASSEGHGTDTQYF

D gene: TRBD2
V gene: TRBV4-2
clone size: many
J gene: TRBJ2-3
CDR3 DNA: TGTGCCAGCAGCCCTAGACTAGCGGGGCCTCCGGGCGGTACGCAGTATTTT
CDR3 protein: CASSPRLAGPPGGTQYF

D gene: NA
V gene: TRBV30
clone size: many
J gene: TRBJ1-1
CDR3 DNA: TGTGCCTGCCTCACCAGGGTTGCGAAACATGAAGCTTTCTTT
CDR3 protein: CACLTRVAKHEAFF

D gene: TRBD1
V gene: TRBV15
clone size: many
J gene: TRBJ2-3
CDR3 DNA: TGTGCCACCAGCTCACCCGACGACAGGGCAGGGGGCACAGATACGCAGTATTTT
CDR3 protein: CATSSPDDRAGGTDTQYF

D gene: TRBD2
V gene: TRBV28
clone size: NA
J gene: TRBJ2-1
CDR3 DNA: TGTGCCAGCAAGAGAGGGGGACTAGCGGGACTAGAGCAGTTCTTC
CDR3 protein: CASKRGGLAGLEQFF

D gene: TRBD2
V gene: TRBV28
clone size: many
J gene: TRBJ2-7
CDR3 DNA: TGTGCCAGCTCCCAGGGCGGGAGGGCGTCTTACGAGCAGTACTTC
CDR3 protein: CASSQGGRASYEQYF

D gene: NA
V gene: TRBV6-6
clone size: many
J gene: TRBJ2-7
CDR3 DNA: TGTGCCAGCAGTTATAGTCCTCGAGGACAAGAGTACGAGCAGTACTTC
CDR3 protein: CASSYSPRGQEYEQYF

D gene: NA
V gene: TRBV2
clone size: many
J gene: TRBJ2-7
CDR3 DNA: TGTGCCAGCACCCGACAAGGGGGACCCTACGAGCAGTACTTC
CDR3 protein: CASTRQGGPYEQYF

D gene: TRBD1
V gene: TRBV10-3
clone size: NA
J gene: TRBJ1-1
CDR3 DNA: TGTGCCATTTCACGGGACAGGAACACTGAAGCTTTCTTT
CDR3 protein: CAISRDRNTEAFF

D gene: TRBD2
V gene: TRBV19
clone size: many
J gene: TRBJ2-1
CDR3 DNA: TGTACCAGTAGTCTCTCAGGGACTACCAACAATGAGCAGTTCTTC
CDR3 protein: CTSSLSGTTNNEQFF

D gene: NA
V gene: TRBV5-4
clone size: few
J gene: TRBJ2-5
CDR3 DNA: TGTGCCAGCAGCTTAATGGGGGGGCGGCAGGAGACCCAGTACTTC
CDR3 protein: CASSLMGGRQETQYF

D gene: NA
V gene: TRBV4-3
clone size: many
J gene: TRBJ1-3
CDR3 DNA: TGCGCCAGCAGCCAAGATATCGGACGGGATTCTGGAAACACCATATATTTT
CDR3 protein: CASSQDIGRDSGNTIYF

D gene: TRBD1
V gene: TRBV30
clone size: many
J gene: TRBJ2-7
CDR3 DNA: TGTGCCTGGAGTGTACAGTGGACAGGGGCCGAGCAGTACTTC
CDR3 protein: CAWSVQWTGAEQYF

D gene: NA
V gene: TRBV19
clone size: many
J gene: TRBJ1-5
CDR3 DNA: TGTGCCAGTAGTTCCAGCGAGACAGGACTCAATCAGCCCCAGCATTTT
CDR3 protein: CASSSSETGLNQPQHF

D gene: TRBD2
V gene: TRBV7-3
clone size: few
J gene: TRBJ2-3
CDR3 DNA: TGTGCCAGCAGCCCCGGGACTAGCCCCGATACGCGGTATTTT
CDR3 protein: CASSPGTSPDTRYF

D gene: TRBD1
V gene: TRBV28
clone size: many
J gene: TRBJ2-7
CDR3 DNA: TGTGCCAGCAGCAGACGACAGGGGGGCTACGAGCAGTACTTC
CDR3 protein: CASSRRQGGYEQYF

D gene: TRBD1
V gene: TRBV18
clone size: medium-sized
J gene: TRBJ2-6
CDR3 DNA: TGTGCCAGCTCACCCGGGACAGGGGCTGGGGCCAACGTCCTGACTTTC
CDR3 protein: CASSPGTGAGANVLTF

D gene: NA
V gene: TRBV7-2
clone size: many
J gene: TRBJ1-4
CDR3 DNA: TGTGCCAGCGGGTCCGGGGGGGCTGGTGAAAAACTGTTTTTT
CDR3 protein: CASGSGGAGEKLFF

D gene: TRBD1
V gene: TRBV30
clone size: many
J gene: TRBJ2-7
CDR3 DNA: TGTGCCTGGAGTGCCGGGACAGGGATCGTGTACGAGCAGTACTTC
CDR3 protein: CAWSAGTGIVYEQYF

D gene: TRBD1
V gene: TRBV28
clone size: many
J gene: TRBJ1-5
CDR3 DNA: TGTGCCAGTATGGGACAGGGTCCCCAGCCCCAGCATTTT
CDR3 protein: CASMGQGPQPQHF

D gene: TRBD1
V gene: TRBV6-1
clone size: many
J gene: TRBJ1-1
CDR3 DNA: TGTGCCAGCAGTGATCAGGGGGGTATAGGGAACACTGAAGCTTTCTTT
CDR3 protein: CASSDQGGIGNTEAFF

D gene: TRBD2
V gene: TRBV7-2
clone size: NA
J gene: TRBJ2-7
CDR3 DNA: TGTGCCAGCAGCAAGGGGACAGCGGGGGGCTACGAGCAGTACTTC
CDR3 protein: CASSKGTAGGYEQYF

D gene: TRBD1
V gene: TRBV7-6
clone size: many
J gene: TRBJ1-5
CDR3 DNA: TGTGCCAGCAGCCTCACAGGGGGAGGTCAGCCCCAGCATTTT
CDR3 protein: CASSLTGGGQPQHF

D gene: NA
V gene: TRBV10-3
clone size: many
J gene: TRBJ2-3
CDR3 DNA: TGTGCCATCCGACAATCAGATACGCAGTATTTT
CDR3 protein: CAIRQSDTQYF

D gene: NA
V gene: TRBV6-1
clone size: many
J gene: TRBJ1-5
CDR3 DNA: TGTGCCAGCAGTGAAGAGCTCTTAGCGCAGCCCCAGCATTTT
CDR3 protein: CASSEELLAQPQHF

D gene: NA
V gene: TRBV12-5
clone size: NA
J gene: TRBJ2-5
CDR3 DNA: TGTGCTAGTGGTTTGGGCGCTCGGGAGCGGAGAGGGGAGACCCAGTACTTC
CDR3 protein: CASGLGARERRGETQYF

D gene: NA
V gene: TRBV5-1
clone size: many
J gene: TRBJ2-7
CDR3 DNA: TGCGCCAGCAGCTCCCTGGGGGGACGCGACGAGCAGTACTTC
CDR3 protein: CASSSLGGRDEQYF

D gene: TRBD2
V gene: TRBV18
clone size: many
J gene: TRBJ2-7
CDR3 DNA: TGTGCCAGCTCACCCCAAAGCGGGGGAGCTTCGGAGCAGTACTTC
CDR3 protein: CASSPQSGGASEQYF

D gene: TRBD2
V gene: TRBV28
clone size: many
J gene: TRBJ2-3
CDR3 DNA: TGTGCCAGCAGCTCCGGGACTAGCGGGGGGTTTTACACAGATACGCAGTATTTT
CDR3 protein: CASSSGTSGGFYTDTQYF

D gene: NA
V gene: TRBV28
clone size: few
J gene: TRBJ1-5
CDR3 DNA: TGTGCCAGCAATTATCAGGGGAGGGATAATCAGCCCCAGCATTTT
CDR3 protein: CASNYQGRDNQPQHF

D gene: NA
V gene: TRBV29-1
clone size: many
J gene: TRBJ1-2
CDR3 DNA: TGCAGCGCTCTCCTTAACACCAGGGGCTACACCTTC
CDR3 protein: CSALLNTRGYTF

D gene: TRBD1
V gene: TRBV11-2
clone size: many
J gene: TRBJ2-5
CDR3 DNA: TGTGCCAGCAGCTCTACAGGGGCTCCAACCCAGTACTTC
CDR3 protein: CASSSTGAPTQYF

D gene: TRBD2
V gene: TRBV19
clone size: many
J gene: TRBJ2-1
CDR3 DNA: TGTGCCAGTAGTGCTCGAGTGTTACTAGCGGGGGGGAACAATGAGCAGTTCTTC
CDR3 protein: CASSARVLLAGGNNEQFF

D gene: NA
V gene: TRBV5-1
clone size: many
J gene: TRBJ1-5
CDR3 DNA: TGCGCCAGCAGCTTGGAGGGGGTTAATAGCAATCAGCCCCAGCATTTT
CDR3 protein: CASSLEGVNSNQPQHF

D gene: TRBD2
V gene: TRBV5-4
clone size: many
J gene: TRBJ2-5
CDR3 DNA: TGTGCCAGCAGCTTGGCTGGAGCGGGGAGTCAAGAGACCCAGTACTTC
CDR3 protein: CASSLAGAGSQETQYF

D gene: NA
V gene: TRBV5-4
clone size: many
J gene: TRBJ1-1
CDR3 DNA: TGTGCCAGCAGCAGGGGTGACACTGAAGCTTTCTTT
CDR3 protein: CASSRGDTEAFF

D gene: TRBD2
V gene: TRBV6-4
clone size: few
J gene: TRBJ2-1
CDR3 DNA: TGTGCCAGCAGTGAAGGGACTAGGGGACGGCAGTTCTTC
CDR3 protein: CASSEGTRGRQFF

D gene: TRBD2
V gene: TRBV10-3
clone size: many
J gene: TRBJ2-1
CDR3 DNA: TGTGCCATCAGTGAGCTAGCGGGGGAAGAGCAGTTCTTC
CDR3 protein: CAISELAGEEQFF

D gene: NA
V gene: TRBV28
clone size: many
J gene: TRBJ1-1
CDR3 DNA: TGTGCCAGCAGTTTAATCTATAACGGGAACACTGAAGCTTTCTTT
CDR3 protein: CASSLIYNGNTEAFF

D gene: TRBD1
V gene: TRBV30
clone size: many
J gene: TRBJ1-1
CDR3 DNA: TGTGCCTGGAGTGTTCAGGGGGGTCGGGAAGCTTTCTTT
CDR3 protein: CAWSVQGGREAFF

D gene: NA
V gene: TRBV28
clone size: many
J gene: TRBJ1-2
CDR3 DNA: TGTGCCAGCAGTCCACAGGGAGGGGGTATGTTTGGCTACACCTTC
CDR3 protein: CASSPQGGGMFGYTF

D gene: NA
V gene: TRBV7-9
clone size: many
J gene: TRBJ1-1
CDR3 DNA: TGTGCCAGCAGCTTAGGGGCAGGGGACGACACTGAAGCTTTCTTT
CDR3 protein: CASSLGAGDDTEAFF

D gene: TRBD1
V gene: TRBV7-9
clone size: many
J gene: TRBJ2-7
CDR3 DNA: TGTGCCAGCAGCAGCACAGGGGGCGCGGGCGAGCAGTACTTC
CDR3 protein: CASSSTGGAGEQYF

D gene: TRBD1
V gene: TRBV5-4
clone size: many
J gene: TRBJ1-3
CDR3 DNA: TGTGCCAGCAGCCGTCAGGGGGCCCTCTCTGGAAACACCATATATTTT
CDR3 protein: CASSRQGALSGNTIYF

D gene: NA
V gene: TRBV7-2
clone size: many
J gene: TRBJ2-7
CDR3 DNA: TGTGCCAGCAGCCACGCGGGACTCCTGGGGGAGCAGTACTTC
CDR3 protein: CASSHAGLLGEQYF

D gene: NA
V gene: TRBV27
clone size: many
J gene: TRBJ2-1
CDR3 DNA: TGTGCCAGCAGTTTCTACACAGGCCCCAATGAGCAGTTCTTC
CDR3 protein: CASSFYTGPNEQFF

D gene: NA
V gene: TRBV7-3
clone size: few
J gene: TRBJ2-5
CDR3 DNA: TGTGCCAGCAGCCCAGGCTCAGCCCAAGAGACCCAGTACTTC
CDR3 protein: CASSPGSAQETQYF

D gene: NA
V gene: TRBV5-1
clone size: many
J gene: TRBJ2-5
CDR3 DNA: TGCGCCAGCAGCTTGTCGGTACTCCAAGAGACCCAGTACTTC
CDR3 protein: CASSLSVLQETQYF

D gene: NA
V gene: TRBV28
clone size: few
J gene: TRBJ1-1
CDR3 DNA: TGTGCCAGCAGGGTGGGGGGGGCGCTGTCAGCTTTCTTT
CDR3 protein: CASRVGGALSAFF

D gene: NA
V gene: TRBV28
clone size: many
J gene: TRBJ2-7
CDR3 DNA: TGTGCCAGCAGTTTAGAAGAGGGCACCTACGAGCAGTACTTC
CDR3 protein: CASSLEEGTYEQYF

D gene: NA
V gene: TRBV5-1
clone size: many
J gene: TRBJ1-2
CDR3 DNA: TGCGCCAGCAGCTTGGCTGTCGGACTTATATCCCCGCGGGGCTACACCTTC
CDR3 protein: CASSLAVGLISPRGYTF

D gene: TRBD2
V gene: TRBV11-2
clone size: NA
J gene: TRBJ2-3
CDR3 DNA: TGTGCCAGCAGCTTAGCGGTTGTGAGCGGGGGTAGAAAGGGGGATACCCAGTATTTT
CDR3 protein: CASSLAVVSGGRKGDTQYF

D gene: NA
V gene: TRBV7-3
clone size: many
J gene: TRBJ2-7
CDR3 DNA: TGTGCCAGCAGCTTACAGGGGGGCTCCTACGAGCAGTACTTC
CDR3 protein: CASSLQGGSYEQYF

D gene: NA
V gene: TRBV7-9
clone size: many
J gene: TRBJ2-7
CDR3 DNA: TGTGCCAGCAGCTTAGACTACTACGAGCAGTACTTC
CDR3 protein: CASSLDYYEQYF

D gene: TRBD1
V gene: TRBV7-9
clone size: many
J gene: TRBJ1-2
CDR3 DNA: TGTGCCAGCAACTCAGGGGGAAAGGGCTATGGCTACACCTTC
CDR3 protein: CASNSGGKGYGYTF

D gene: TRBD2
V gene: TRBV10-3
clone size: many
J gene: TRBJ2-1
CDR3 DNA: TGTGCCATCAGTGAGTGGGGAGAAGCGGGGGGGATTAATGAGCAGTTCTTC
CDR3 protein: CAISEWGEAGGINEQFF

D gene: NA
V gene: TRBV6-4
clone size: many
J gene: TRBJ2-5
CDR3 DNA: TGTGCCAGCAGTGCAGGGACAAAGACCCAGTACTTC
CDR3 protein: CASSAGTKTQYF

D gene: NA
V gene: TRBV11-2
clone size: many
J gene: TRBJ1-2
CDR3 DNA: TGTGCCAGCAGCTTGGGGCGTAACTATGGCTACACCTTC
CDR3 protein: CASSLGRNYGYTF

D gene: NA
V gene: TRBV9
clone size: many
J gene: TRBJ2-3
CDR3 DNA: TGTGCCAGCAGCAGCCGATCAGGATTCACAGATACGCAGTATTTT
CDR3 protein: CASSSRSGFTDTQYF

D gene: NA
V gene: TRBV2
clone size: many
J gene: TRBJ1-5
CDR3 DNA: TGTGCCAGCAGGAGCCTTAGCAATCAGCCCCAGCATTTT
CDR3 protein: CASRSLSNQPQHF